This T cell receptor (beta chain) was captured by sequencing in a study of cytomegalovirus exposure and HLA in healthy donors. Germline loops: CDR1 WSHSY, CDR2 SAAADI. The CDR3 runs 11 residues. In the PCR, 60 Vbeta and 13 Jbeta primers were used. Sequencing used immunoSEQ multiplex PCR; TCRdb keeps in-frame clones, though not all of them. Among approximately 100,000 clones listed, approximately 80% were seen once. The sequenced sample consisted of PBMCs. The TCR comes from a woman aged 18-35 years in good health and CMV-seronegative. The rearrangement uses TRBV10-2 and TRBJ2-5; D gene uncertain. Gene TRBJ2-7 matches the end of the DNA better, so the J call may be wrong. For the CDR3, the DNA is TGCGCCAGCAGCCGCTCCTACGAGCAGTACTTC. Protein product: CASSRSYEQYF.